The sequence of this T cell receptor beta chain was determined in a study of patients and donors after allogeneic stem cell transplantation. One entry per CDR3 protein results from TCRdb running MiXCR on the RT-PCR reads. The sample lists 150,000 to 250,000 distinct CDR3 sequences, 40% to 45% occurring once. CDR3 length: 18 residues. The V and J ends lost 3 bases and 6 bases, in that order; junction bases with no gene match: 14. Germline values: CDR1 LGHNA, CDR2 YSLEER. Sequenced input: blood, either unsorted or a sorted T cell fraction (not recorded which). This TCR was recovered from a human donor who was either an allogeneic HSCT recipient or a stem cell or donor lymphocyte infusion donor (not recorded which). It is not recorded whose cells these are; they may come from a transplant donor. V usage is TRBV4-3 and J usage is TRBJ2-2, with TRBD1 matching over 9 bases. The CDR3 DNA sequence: TGCGCCAGCAGCCAGACTGCCCGCGGACAGGGGTTGGCCGGGGAGCTGTTTTTT. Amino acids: CASSQTARGQGLAGELFF.